This TCR beta chain was retrieved from a study of T cells after yellow fever vaccination. This CDR3 spans 12 amino acids. Germline CDR1 is SQVTM and CDR2 is ANQGSEA. The germline V and J ends were trimmed by 7 bases and 1 base, with 10 bases remaining between them. Synthesis of TCR cDNA relied on 5'RACE template switching, which attached a universal primer site and UMIs. TCRdb redid the calling of the 5' RACE reads with MiXCR, one entry per CDR3 protein. Here the sample spans about 500,000 distinct CDR3 sequences, roughly 17% being singletons. V is TRBV29-1 and J is TRBJ2-5; perhaps TRBD2 as D (6 bases). The sample consisted of PBMCs, taken around 5 days after the first yellow fever vaccination. The source is a man between 18 and 29 years old who received the YFV17D yellow fever vaccine. CDR3 region: CSGGGVQETQYF. In DNA, the CDR3 is TGCAGCGGTGGAGGGGTCCAAGAGACCCAGTACTTC.